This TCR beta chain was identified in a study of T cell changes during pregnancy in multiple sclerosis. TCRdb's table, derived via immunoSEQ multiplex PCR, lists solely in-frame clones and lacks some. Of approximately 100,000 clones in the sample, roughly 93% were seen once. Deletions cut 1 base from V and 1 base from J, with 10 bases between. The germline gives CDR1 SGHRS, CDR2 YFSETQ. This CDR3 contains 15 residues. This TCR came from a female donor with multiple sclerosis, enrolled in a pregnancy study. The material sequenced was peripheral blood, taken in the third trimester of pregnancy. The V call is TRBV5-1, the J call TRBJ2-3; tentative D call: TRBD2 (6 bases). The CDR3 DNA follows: TGCGCCAGCAGCTTGCGGGAGTTGGGCACAGATACGCAGTATTTT. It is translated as CASSLRELGTDTQYF.